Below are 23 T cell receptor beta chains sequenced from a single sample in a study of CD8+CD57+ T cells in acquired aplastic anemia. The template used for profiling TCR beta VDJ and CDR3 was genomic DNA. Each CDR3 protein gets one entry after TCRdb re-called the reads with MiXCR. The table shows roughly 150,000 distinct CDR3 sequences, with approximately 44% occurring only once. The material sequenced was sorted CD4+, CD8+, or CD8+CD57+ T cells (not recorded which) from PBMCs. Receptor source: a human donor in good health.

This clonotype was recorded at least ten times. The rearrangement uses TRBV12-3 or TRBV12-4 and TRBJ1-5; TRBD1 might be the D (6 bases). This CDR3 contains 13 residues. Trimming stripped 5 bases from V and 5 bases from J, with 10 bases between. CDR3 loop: CASSRQAYQPQHF. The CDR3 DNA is TGTGCCAGCAGTCGACAGGCTTATCAGCCCCAGCATTTT.

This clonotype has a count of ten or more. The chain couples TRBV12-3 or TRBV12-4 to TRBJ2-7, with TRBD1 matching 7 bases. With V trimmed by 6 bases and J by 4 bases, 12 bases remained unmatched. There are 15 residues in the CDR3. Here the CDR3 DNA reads TGTGCCAGCAGCGAGACCGGGACAGTAAAATACGAGCAGTACTTC. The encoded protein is CASSETGTVKYEQYF.

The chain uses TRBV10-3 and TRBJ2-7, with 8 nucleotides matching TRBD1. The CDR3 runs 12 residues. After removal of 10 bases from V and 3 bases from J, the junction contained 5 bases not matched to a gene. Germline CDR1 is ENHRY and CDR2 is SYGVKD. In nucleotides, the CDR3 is TGTGCCACCTGGACAGGGATCTACGAGCAGTACTTC. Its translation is CATWTGIYEQYF.

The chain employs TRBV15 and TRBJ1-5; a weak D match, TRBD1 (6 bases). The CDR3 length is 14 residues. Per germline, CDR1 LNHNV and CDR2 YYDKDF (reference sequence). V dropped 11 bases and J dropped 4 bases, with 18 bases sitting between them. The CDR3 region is CASSGQNVNQPQHF. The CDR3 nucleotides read TGTGCCTCTTCCGGACAGAATGTTAATCAGCCCCAGCATTTT.

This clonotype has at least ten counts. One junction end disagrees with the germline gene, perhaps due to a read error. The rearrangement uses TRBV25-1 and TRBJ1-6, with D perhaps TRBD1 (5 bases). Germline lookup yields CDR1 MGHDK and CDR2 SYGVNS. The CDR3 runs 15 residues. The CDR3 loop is CVSSETGREASPLHF. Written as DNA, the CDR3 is TGTGTCAGCAGTGAAACGGGACGGGAGGCGTCACCCCTCCACTTT.

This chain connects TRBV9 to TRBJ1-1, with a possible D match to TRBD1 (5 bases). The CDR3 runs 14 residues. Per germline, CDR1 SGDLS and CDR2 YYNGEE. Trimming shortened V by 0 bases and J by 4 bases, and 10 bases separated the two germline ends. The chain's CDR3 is CASSVGTGPTEAFF. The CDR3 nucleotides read TGTGCCAGCAGCGTAGGTACAGGTCCCACTGAAGCTTTCTTT. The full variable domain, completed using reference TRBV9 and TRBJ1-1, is DSGVTQTPKHLITATGQRVTLRCSPRSGDLSVYWYQQSLDQGLQFLIQYYNGEERAKGNILERFSAQQFPDLHSELNLSSLELGDSALYFCASSVGTGPTEAFFGQGTRLTVV.

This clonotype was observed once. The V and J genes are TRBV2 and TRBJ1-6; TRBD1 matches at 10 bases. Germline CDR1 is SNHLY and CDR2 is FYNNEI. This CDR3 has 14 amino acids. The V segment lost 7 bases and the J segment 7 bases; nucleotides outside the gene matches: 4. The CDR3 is CASKPDRGNSPLHF. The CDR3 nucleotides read TGTGCCAGCAAGCCGGACAGGGGGAATTCACCCCTCCACTTT.

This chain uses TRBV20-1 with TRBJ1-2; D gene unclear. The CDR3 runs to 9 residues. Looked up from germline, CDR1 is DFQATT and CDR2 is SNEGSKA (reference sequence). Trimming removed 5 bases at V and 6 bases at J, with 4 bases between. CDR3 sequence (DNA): TGCAGTGCTGGGGATGGCTACACCTTC. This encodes CSAGDGYTF.

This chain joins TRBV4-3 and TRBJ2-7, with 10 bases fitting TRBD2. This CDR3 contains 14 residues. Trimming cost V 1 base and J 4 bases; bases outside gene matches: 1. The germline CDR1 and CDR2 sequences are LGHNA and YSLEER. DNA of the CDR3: TGCGCCAGCAGCCAAGGACTAGCGGGTTACGAGCAGTACTTC. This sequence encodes CASSQGLAGYEQYF.

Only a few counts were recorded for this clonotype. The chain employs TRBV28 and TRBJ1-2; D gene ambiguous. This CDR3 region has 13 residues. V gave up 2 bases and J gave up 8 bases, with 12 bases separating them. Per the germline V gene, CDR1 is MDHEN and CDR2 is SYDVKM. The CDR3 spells CASSLGPRKGYTF. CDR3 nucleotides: TGTGCCAGCAGTTTAGGGCCCCGGAAAGGCTACACCTTC.

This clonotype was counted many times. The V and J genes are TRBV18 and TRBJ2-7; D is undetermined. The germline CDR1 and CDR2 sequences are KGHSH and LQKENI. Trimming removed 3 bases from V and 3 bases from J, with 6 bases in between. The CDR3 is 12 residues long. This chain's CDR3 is CASSPSFYEQYF. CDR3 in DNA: TGTGCCAGCTCACCGAGTTTCTACGAGCAGTACTTC.

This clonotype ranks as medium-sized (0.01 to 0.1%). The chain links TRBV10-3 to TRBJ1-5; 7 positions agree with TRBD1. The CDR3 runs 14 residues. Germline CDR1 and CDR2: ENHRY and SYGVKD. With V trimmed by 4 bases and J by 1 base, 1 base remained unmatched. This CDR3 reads CAISGGQSNQPQHF. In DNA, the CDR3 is TGTGCCATCAGTGGGGGACAGAGCAATCAGCCCCAGCATTTT.

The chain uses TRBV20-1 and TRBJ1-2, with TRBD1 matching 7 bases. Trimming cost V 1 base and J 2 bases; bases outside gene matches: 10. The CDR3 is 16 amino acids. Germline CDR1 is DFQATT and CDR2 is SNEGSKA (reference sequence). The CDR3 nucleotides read TGCAGTGCTAGAGGGTCTGAGACAGGGATGAACTATGGCTACACCTTC. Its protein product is CSARGSETGMNYGYTF.

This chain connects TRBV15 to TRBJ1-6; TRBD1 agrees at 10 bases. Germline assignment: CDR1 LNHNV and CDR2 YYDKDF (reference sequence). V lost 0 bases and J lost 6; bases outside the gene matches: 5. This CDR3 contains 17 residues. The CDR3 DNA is TGTGCCACCAGCAGAGATTTGCGGGACAGGGGTAATTCACCCCTCCACTTT. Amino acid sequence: CATSRDLRDRGNSPLHF.

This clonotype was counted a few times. The CDR3 nucleotides are TGTGCCAGCAGTCTCCTCGGGACAGGGGGCTCCTACGAGCAGTACTTC. This translates into CASSLLGTGGSYEQYF. V is TRBV6-2 or TRBV6-3 and J is TRBJ2-7, with 11 bases that match TRBD1. The junction had 6 bases not matched to a gene; V was cut back by 5 bases and J by 0 bases. This CDR3 is built from 16 residues. Germline values: CDR1 MNHEY, CDR2 SVGEGT.

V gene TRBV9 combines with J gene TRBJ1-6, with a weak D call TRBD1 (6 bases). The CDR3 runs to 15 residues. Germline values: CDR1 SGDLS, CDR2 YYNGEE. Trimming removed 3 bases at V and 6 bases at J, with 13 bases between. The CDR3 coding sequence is TGTGCCAGCAGCGCCCCACAGGGACTTAATTCACCCCTCCACTTT. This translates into CASSAPQGLNSPLHF.

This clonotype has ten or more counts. The CDR3 loop reads CASSLGHLQRNEQYF. CDR3 in DNA: TGTGCCAGCAGCTTGGGGCATCTCCAAAGAAACGAGCAGTACTTC. The chain links TRBV5-6 to TRBJ2-7; D not certain. Germline loops: CDR1 SGHDT, CDR2 YYEEEE. This CDR3 comprises 15 residues. Trimming pared 0 bases from V and 5 bases from J, leaving 15 bases between.

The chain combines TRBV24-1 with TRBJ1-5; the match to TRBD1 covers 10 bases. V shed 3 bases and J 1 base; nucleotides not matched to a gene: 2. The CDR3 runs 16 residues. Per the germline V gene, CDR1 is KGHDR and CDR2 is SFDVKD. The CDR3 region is CATSDDRGRSNQPQHF. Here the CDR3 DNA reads TGTGCCACCAGTGATGACAGGGGGCGAAGCAATCAGCCCCAGCATTTT.

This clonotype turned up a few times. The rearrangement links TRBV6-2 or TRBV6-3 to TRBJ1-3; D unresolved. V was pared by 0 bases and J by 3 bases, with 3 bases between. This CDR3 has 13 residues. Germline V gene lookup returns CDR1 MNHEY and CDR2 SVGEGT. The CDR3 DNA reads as TGTGCCAGCAGTTACTCGAGTGGAAACACCATATATTTT. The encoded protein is CASSYSSGNTIYF.

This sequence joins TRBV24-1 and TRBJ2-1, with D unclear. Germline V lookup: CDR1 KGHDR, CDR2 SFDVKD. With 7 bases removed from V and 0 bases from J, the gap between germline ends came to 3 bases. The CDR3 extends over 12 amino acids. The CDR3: CATRSSYNEQFF. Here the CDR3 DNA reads TGTGCCACCAGAAGCTCCTACAATGAGCAGTTCTTC.

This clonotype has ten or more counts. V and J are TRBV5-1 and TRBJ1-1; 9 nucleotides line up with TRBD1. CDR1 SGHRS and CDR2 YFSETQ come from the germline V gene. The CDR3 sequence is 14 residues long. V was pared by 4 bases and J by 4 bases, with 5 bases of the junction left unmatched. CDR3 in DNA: TGCGCCAGCAGCGGGGGACAGGGAGGCACTGAAGCTTTCTTT. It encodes CASSGGQGGTEAFF.

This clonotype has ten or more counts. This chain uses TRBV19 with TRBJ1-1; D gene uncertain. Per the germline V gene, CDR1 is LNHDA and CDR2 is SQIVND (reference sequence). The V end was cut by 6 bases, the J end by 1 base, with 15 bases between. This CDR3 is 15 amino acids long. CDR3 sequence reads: CASRKRTDGNTEAFF. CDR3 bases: TGTGCCAGTAGAAAGAGGACGGACGGGAACACTGAAGCTTTCTTT.

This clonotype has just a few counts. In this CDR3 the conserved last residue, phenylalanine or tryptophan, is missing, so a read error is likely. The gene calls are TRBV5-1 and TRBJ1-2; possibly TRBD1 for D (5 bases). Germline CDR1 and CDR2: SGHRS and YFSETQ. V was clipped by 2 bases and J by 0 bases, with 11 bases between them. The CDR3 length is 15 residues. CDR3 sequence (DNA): TGCGCCAGCAGCTTCTCGAGGGGTACTAACTATGGCTACACCCTC. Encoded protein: CASSFSRGTNYGYTL.